The 27 T cell receptor beta chains below were found in one sample sequenced in a study of T cell clonotyping in hematopoietic cell transplantation (dated by TCRdb to about 2021). This specimen's time point label, per the study, means: recipient sample about 28 days before transplant, after cytoreduction. The library came from the immunoSEQ multiplex PCR assay. The table comes from immuneACCESS by way of TCRdb, which keeps in-frame sequences with V and J called. Part of the clones is missing from these tables; in studies checked, under half for an unresolved V gene and the rest for unknown reasons. The sample records 15,000 to 20,000 clones, 86% of which are singletons. Together, the top ten hold under 10% of the sample. Specimen: peripheral blood mononuclear cells, collected before stem cell transplant. Every receptor here comes from a man over 45 with acute myeloid leukemia. Some clones in this sample may be carry-over from other donors' samples.

The chain combines TRBV10-3 with TRBJ2-7; D might be TRBD1 (5 bases). CDR3 length: 14 amino acids. The germline V and J ends were trimmed by 6 bases and 3 bases, with 15 bases remaining between them. Germline values: CDR1 ENHRY, CDR2 SYGVKD. The CDR3 loop is CAISSATANYEQYF. CDR3 coding DNA: TGTGCCATCAGCTCCGCGACAGCGAACTACGAGCAGTACTTC.

This clone was counted only a few times. The CDR3 DNA sequence: TGTGCCAGTAGTATAGGATCCCTTGACCGGCAGCCCCAGCATTTT. This translates into CASSIGSLDRQPQHF. The chain recombines TRBV19 with TRBJ1-5; D uncertain. Germline V gives CDR1 LNHDA, CDR2 SQIVND (reference sequence). The V gene lost 1 base and the J gene lost 7 bases, with 14 bases spanning the gap. This CDR3 is 15 amino acids long.

V gene TRBV6-5 combines with J gene TRBJ2-5, with 9 bases aligning to TRBD2. The CDR3 has 14 residues. The ends lost 5 bases at V and 4 bases at J; junction bases unmatched: 5. Germline V CDR1 and CDR2: MNHEY, SVGAGI. The CDR3 nucleotides read TGTGCCAGCAGTCGCGGGGGGGTCGGAGAGACCCAGTACTTC. Its translation: CASSRGGVGETQYF.

This clone appeared once. The chain carries TRBV11-2 and TRBJ2-3; D unclear. Trimming shortened V by 2 bases and J by 2 bases, and 2 bases separated the two germline ends. This CDR3 spans 12 amino acids. Germline loops: CDR1 SGHAT, CDR2 FQNNGV. The CDR3 is CASSLTTDTQYF. CDR3 DNA: TGTGCCAGCAGCTTAACCACAGATACGCAGTATTTT.

This clone was detected once. This chain uses TRBV9 with TRBJ1-2; D is possibly TRBD1 (6 bases). The V gene's germline CDR1 is SGDLS and CDR2 YYNGEE. This CDR3 has 16 residues. The germline V and J ends were trimmed by 0 bases and 4 bases, with 16 bases remaining between them. The CDR3 reads CASSVEGGAEAYGYTF. In DNA form, the CDR3 reads TGTGCCAGCAGCGTAGAGGGGGGGGCAGAGGCCTATGGCTACACCTTC.

V gene TRBV4-3 combines with J gene TRBJ2-5; TRBD1 matches at 8 bases. The CDR3 length is 13 residues. Trimming removed 3 bases from V and 5 bases from J; junction bases left unmatched: 2. Germline values: CDR1 LGHNA, CDR2 YSLEER. CDR3 residues: CASSQWTGETQYF. The CDR3 coding sequence is TGCGCCAGCAGCCAGTGGACAGGGGAGACCCAGTACTTC.

The J gene is TRBJ1-4, the V gene TRBV5-1; TRBD1 aligns across 12 bases. With 7 bases clipped from V and 10 bases from J, the junction kept 8 bases outside the gene matches. The CDR3 has 14 residues. From germline, CDR1 is SGHRS and CDR2 YFSETQ. The CDR3 sequence is CASRRDRGQGKLFF. The CDR3 region has the DNA TGCGCCAGCCGCCGGGACAGGGGGCAAGGAAAACTGTTTTTT.

This chain connects TRBV7-8 to TRBJ1-4; 10 bases are shared with TRBD1. This CDR3 is built from 17 residues. Germline CDR1 SGHVS, CDR2 FQNEAQ. V trimming: 2 bases; J trimming: 7 bases; junction bases outside the gene matches: 10. CDR3 in amino acids: CASSLRQGATQGEKLFF. The CDR3 DNA sequence: TGTGCCAGCAGCTTAAGACAGGGGGCCACTCAGGGTGAAAAACTGTTTTTT.

The chain is built from TRBV6-5 and TRBJ1-3; D might be TRBD1 (6 bases). The CDR3 spans 14 residues. Germline CDR1 and CDR2: MNHEY and SVGAGI. Trimming removed 6 bases from V and 1 base from J, with 10 bases in between. The CDR3 region is CASRNRASGNTIYF. For the CDR3, the DNA is TGTGCCAGCAGGAACAGGGCGTCTGGAAACACCATATATTTT.

The chain carries TRBV7-2 and TRBJ2-5; 7 bases map to TRBD1. Germline assignment: CDR1 SGHTA and CDR2 FQGNSA. This CDR3 has 15 residues. V lost 5 bases to trimming and J lost 0 bases; unmatched junction nucleotides: 6. This chain's CDR3 is CASSLSGTDQETQYF. The CDR3 coding sequence is TGTGCCAGCAGCCTGTCCGGGACAGACCAAGAGACCCAGTACTTC.

The chain is built from TRBV5-1 and TRBJ2-7; 11 bases are a match to TRBD2. Germline loops: CDR1 SGHRS, CDR2 YFSETQ. The length of the CDR3 is 15 residues. The J segment lost 4 bases and the V segment lost 4 bases, leaving 7 bases of the junction unmatched. The CDR3 DNA reads as TGCGCCAGCAGCATGATGACTAGCGGGACTTACGAGCAGTACTTC. Translated, it gives CASSMMTSGTYEQYF.

This chain joins TRBV9 and TRBJ2-6; TRBD2 agrees at 8 bases. Germline CDR1 is SGDLS and CDR2 is YYNGEE. V shed 3 bases and J 4 bases; nucleotides not matched to a gene: 6. The CDR3 is 16 amino acids. This CDR3 reads CASSGRGGAGANVLTF. The CDR3 DNA sequence: TGTGCCAGCAGCGGTCGGGGGGGTGCAGGGGCCAACGTCCTGACTTTC.

The rearrangement uses TRBV11-2 and TRBJ2-7, with 7 nucleotides matching TRBD2. V was clipped by 1 base and J by 2 bases; unmatched bases: 2. This CDR3 has 14 residues. Germline CDR1 reads SGHAT; CDR2 reads FQNNGV. The CDR3 region is CASSLARGAYEQYF. The DNA for the CDR3 is TGTGCCAGCAGCTTAGCTCGGGGGGCCTACGAGCAGTACTTC.

This clone was counted once. The chain recombines TRBV4-2 with TRBJ2-7; D may match TRBD1 or TRBD2 (5 bases each). Germline V gives CDR1 LGHNA, CDR2 YNFKEQ. The CDR3 consists of 15 residues. V gave up 4 bases and J gave up 0 bases, with 13 bases separating them. As DNA, the CDR3 is TGTGCCAGCAGCCGAGGGACGGATGTCTCCTACGAGCAGTACTTC. This encodes CASSRGTDVSYEQYF.

The chain uses TRBV9 and TRBJ2-7; D is unresolved. The V end lost 3 bases, the J end lost 4 bases, and 11 bases lay between the germline ends. The CDR3 has 13 residues. Germline V lookup: CDR1 SGDLS, CDR2 YYNGEE. The CDR3 DNA reads as TGTGCCAGCAGCGGCGGTGAAGGGTACGAGCAGTACTTC. It encodes CASSGGEGYEQYF.

This clone was seen once. The genes are TRBV28 and TRBJ1-5, with unresolved D. This CDR3 spans 13 amino acids. Trimming shortened V by 2 bases and J by 1 base, and 3 bases separated the two germline ends. Germline V gives CDR1 MDHEN, CDR2 SYDVKM. The CDR3 is CASSLRSNQPQHF. The DNA for the CDR3 is TGTGCCAGCAGTTTAAGGAGCAATCAGCCCCAGCATTTT.

The chain employs TRBV7-2 and TRBJ2-7; TRBD1 might be the D (7 bases). V gave up 1 base and J gave up 1 base, with 17 bases separating them. The CDR3 loop spans 17 amino acids. Germline CDR1 SGHTA, CDR2 FQGNSA. CDR3 DNA: TGTGCCAGCAGCTTAGACCCCAGGGGGGCGAATTCCTACGAGCAGTACTTC. The encoded protein is CASSLDPRGANSYEQYF.

The V gene is TRBV9, the J gene TRBJ1-1; D is possibly TRBD1 (6 bases). The CDR3 loop spans 15 amino acids. In germline, CDR1 is SGDLS, CDR2 YYNGEE. Trimming pared 0 bases from V and 7 bases from J, leaving 16 bases between. CDR3 DNA: TGTGCCAGCAGCGTAGAGGACCAAGGCAGGGGTGAAGCTTTCTTT. Amino acids: CASSVEDQGRGEAFF.

The gene calls are TRBV6-5 and TRBJ1-2; D call uncertain. Trimming took off 2 bases at V and 6 bases at J, with 4 bases between the two ends. The CDR3 totals 11 residues. Germline CDR1 MNHEY, CDR2 SVGAGI. The CDR3 DNA sequence: TGTGCCAGCAGTTACGGGGATGGCTACACCTTC. Its translation is CASSYGDGYTF.

This clone was seen just once. The chain combines TRBV11-2 with TRBJ2-2; D call uncertain. This CDR3 has 15 amino acids. Germline CDR1 is SGHAT and CDR2 is FQNNGV. V lost 4 bases, J lost 1 base, and 10 bases lay in between. The CDR3 sequence is CASSSSGENTGELFF. As DNA, the CDR3 is TGTGCCAGCAGCTCCAGTGGGGAGAACACCGGGGAGCTGTTTTTT.

The chain has TRBV7-9 and TRBJ2-5; either TRBD1 or TRBD2 may fit D (5 bases each). Trimming pared 1 base from V and 6 bases from J, leaving 15 bases between. Germline CDR1 reads SEHNR; CDR2 reads FQNEAQ (reference sequence). The CDR3 has 15 residues. Here the CDR3 reads CASSLVAPPGQTQYF. In DNA form, the CDR3 reads TGTGCCAGCAGCTTAGTGGCCCCTCCGGGGCAGACCCAGTACTTC.

The genes are TRBV5-4 and TRBJ1-2; D not resolved. Germline V gives CDR1 SGHNT, CDR2 YYREEE (reference sequence). This CDR3 comprises 16 residues. V gave up 0 bases and J gave up 0 bases, with 12 bases separating them. The CDR3 region is CASSLASIGANYGYTF. CDR3 sequence (DNA): TGTGCCAGCAGCTTGGCCTCGATCGGCGCTAACTATGGCTACACCTTC.

The rearrangement uses TRBV5-1 and TRBJ1-1, with 7 bases matching TRBD1. CDR1 SGHRS and CDR2 YFSETQ come from the germline V gene. This CDR3 region has 14 residues. With 4 bases clipped from V and 1 base from J, the junction kept 4 bases outside the gene matches. The CDR3 spells CASSADRSNTEAFF. CDR3 nucleotide sequence: TGCGCCAGCAGCGCGGACAGGTCGAACACTGAAGCTTTCTTT.

This chain connects TRBV10-2 to TRBJ1-3, with D possibly TRBD1 on 5 matching bases. V was trimmed by 4 bases and J by 0 bases, leaving 13 bases between them. The CDR3 has 16 residues. The germline V gene encodes CDR1 WSHSY and CDR2 SAAADI. The DNA for the CDR3 is TGCGCCAGCAGTGGCGAGGGGTTTAGCTCTGGAAACACCATATATTTT. Amino acids: CASSGEGFSSGNTIYF.

The V gene is TRBV6-5, the J gene TRBJ1-6; the D is unclear. Trimming shortened V by 8 bases and J by 5 bases, and 7 bases separated the two germline ends. This CDR3 spans 12 amino acids. Germline V gene sequence: CDR1 MNHEY, CDR2 SVGAGI. The CDR3 is CASGQNNSPLHF. The CDR3 bases are TGTGCCAGCGGGCAGAATAATTCACCCCTCCACTTT.

The genes are TRBV7-2 and TRBJ2-2; a possible D gene is TRBD1 (6 bases). The germline V gene has CDR1 SGHTA and CDR2 FQGNSA. The CDR3 sequence is 14 residues long. V lost 7 bases to trimming and J lost 7 bases, with 16 bases between them. CDR3 sequence reads: CASTSNRVGGELFF. CDR3 sequence (DNA): TGTGCCAGCACGTCGAACAGGGTTGGCGGGGAGCTGTTTTTT. Full variable domain (rest looked up from reference TRBV7-2 and TRBJ2-2): GAGVSQSPSNKVTEKGKDVELRCDPISGHTALYWYRQSLGQGLEFLIYFQGNSAPDKSGLPSDRFSAERTGGSVSTLTIQRTQQEDSAVYLCASTSNRVGGELFFGEGSRLTVL.

This clone appeared a few times. The chain carries TRBV7-9 and TRBJ1-1; 7 bases line up with TRBD1. Germline trimming cut 4 bases from V and 9 bases from J; bases unmatched to any gene: 8. Germline-derived CDR1 and CDR2 are SEHNR and FQNEAQ (reference sequence). CDR3 length equals 13 residues. Written as DNA, the CDR3 is TGTGCCAGCAGCTCGGGACAGTCGGGGAAAGCTTTCTTT. Translating gives CASSSGQSGKAFF.